Listed below are T cell receptor beta chains from one sample, sequenced in a study of cytomegalovirus exposure and HLA in healthy donors. Profiled with immunoSEQ multiplex PCR; TCRdb holds only in-frame clones, not every one. Found here are around 160,000 clones, roughly 80% of them singletons; the top ten hold 7.5% to 9.5%. Material for sequencing was PBMCs. These receptors originate from a male donor in good health and CMV-seropositive. The CDR3 runs from the conserved cysteine through the conserved F or W. The D gene is left open where the match is weak. Where a row states a size, it is once, few, many or the class of an expanded clone; other rows omit it.

DNA: TGTGCCAGCAGTCAAGGGGTCCCTGGAAACACCATATATTTT
CDR3: CASSQGVPGNTIYF
J: TRBJ1-3
size: NA
D: NA
V: TRBV6-6

DNA: TGTGCCTGGAGTGTCAGCGGGGGCACAGATACGCAGTATTTT
CDR3: CAWSVSGGTDTQYF
J: TRBJ2-3
size: NA
D: TRBD2
V: TRBV30

DNA: TGTGCCAGCAGCCCAACGACAGGAATTAACTATGGCTACACCTTC
CDR3: CASSPTTGINYGYTF
J: TRBJ1-2
size: NA
D: NA
V: TRBV9

DNA: TGTGCCAGCAGTTCGCCACCGGGACTAGCGCCCTACGAGCAGTACTTC
CDR3: CASSSPPGLAPYEQYF
J: TRBJ2-7
size: NA
D: TRBD2
V: TRBV28

DNA: TGTGCCATCGCCTCTCAGGCGGGGAGCACAGATACGCAGTATTTT
CDR3: CAIASQAGSTDTQYF
J: TRBJ2-3
size: NA
D: NA
V: TRBV10-3

DNA: TGTGCCAGCAGCTTGAGACTAGCGGTAGCAGATACGCAGTATTTT
CDR3: CASSLRLAVADTQYF
J: TRBJ2-3
size: few
D: TRBD2
V: TRBV7-2

DNA: TGTGCCACCAGCACGCGACAGCCGGTTTGGGGCACTGAAGCTTTCTTT
CDR3: CATSTRQPVWGTEAFF
J: TRBJ1-1
size: NA
D: NA
V: TRBV15

DNA: TGTGCCAGCCGGCAAGCAGACGGGGCTAACTATGGCTACACCTTC
CDR3: CASRQADGANYGYTF
J: TRBJ1-2
size: few
D: NA
V: TRBV9

DNA: TGTGCCAGCAGTGAAGAAAGCGGAGGGCCCTACGAGCAGTACTTC
CDR3: CASSEESGGPYEQYF
J: TRBJ2-7
size: NA
D: NA
V: TRBV6-1

DNA: TGCGCCAGCAGCTTGGGACAAGCCGACCAGTATTTT
CDR3: CASSLGQADQYF
J: TRBJ2-3
size: NA
D: NA
V: TRBV5-1

DNA: TGCGCCAGCAGCTTGGCGGACACCCAACGGAATGCTTTCTTT
CDR3: CASSLADTQRNAFF
J: TRBJ1-1
size: NA
D: NA
V: TRBV5-1

DNA: TGTGCCTCGGGGATGGCAGATACGCAGTATTTT
CDR3: CASGMADTQYF
J: TRBJ2-3
size: NA
D: NA
V: TRBV30

DNA: TGTGCCACCAGCGTAATGACAGGGGAGGTCACTGAAGCTTTCTTT
CDR3: CATSVMTGEVTEAFF
J: TRBJ1-1
size: NA
D: TRBD1
V: TRBV15

DNA: TGTGCCAGTAGCCTCGGAGGAGGGATCACTGAAGCTTTCTTT
CDR3: CASSLGGGITEAFF
J: TRBJ1-1
size: NA
D: NA
V: TRBV19

DNA: TGTGCCTGGAGTCGGGATCGGGACACTGAAGCTTTCTTT
CDR3: CAWSRDRDTEAFF
J: TRBJ1-1
size: NA
D: NA
V: TRBV30

DNA: TGTGCCAGCAGCTTGGTTGGTGAGGAGACCCAGTACTTC
CDR3: CASSLVGEETQYF
J: TRBJ2-5
size: NA
D: NA
V: TRBV7-7